The 15 T cell receptor beta chains below come from one sample, sequenced in a study of blood T cell repertoires in COVID-19. Only in-frame clones appear in the TCRdb table, and some are missing; sequencing was by immunoSEQ multiplex PCR. The table includes more than 300,000 clones, around 87% detected once. The material sequenced was peripheral blood. Source of these receptors: a young woman with COVID-19, enrolled during active disease.

The rearrangement joins TRBV27 to TRBJ2-5; 12 bases agree with TRBD2. V was clipped by 3 bases and J by 6 bases; unmatched bases: 8. This CDR3 is built from 16 residues. From germline, CDR1 is MNHEY and CDR2 SMNVEV (reference sequence). CDR3 protein: CASSLTSGSVGKTQYF. CDR3 DNA: TGTGCCAGCAGTTTGACTAGCGGGAGCGTTGGGAAGACCCAGTACTTC.

This clone appeared once. This sequence joins TRBV7-9 and TRBJ2-3, with 7 bases lining up with TRBD1. The CDR3 spans 16 residues. The V and J ends lost 5 bases and 0 bases, in that order; junction bases with no gene match: 8. CDR1 and CDR2 from the germline V gene are SEHNR and FQNEAQ (reference sequence). The CDR3 DNA reads TGTGCCAGCAGCGTCAGGGGACAGAAGAGCACAGATACGCAGTATTTT. Its protein is CASSVRGQKSTDTQYF.

The chain links TRBV6-5 to TRBJ2-3; weak D call: TRBD1 (5 bases). Germline V CDR1 and CDR2: MNHEY, SVGAGI. This CDR3 region has 15 residues. V lost 4 bases and J 4 bases, leaving 15 bases between the germline ends. DNA of the CDR3: TGTGCCAGCAGTTCTAGGGGAAATGGGGCAGATACGCAGTATTTT. Translating it yields CASSSRGNGADTQYF.

The rearrangement joins TRBV29-1 to TRBJ2-6; D is possibly TRBD2 (5 bases). CDR1 and CDR2 from the germline V gene are SQVTM and ANQGSEA. This CDR3 contains 14 residues. V lost 6 bases and J 0 bases, leaving 9 bases between the germline ends. CDR3: CSVYRDSGANVLTF. The CDR3 DNA reads TGCAGCGTGTACCGGGACTCTGGGGCCAACGTCCTGACTTTC.

The rearrangement joins TRBV6-2 or TRBV6-3 to TRBJ2-7; 8 nucleotides line up with TRBD1. The J segment lost 6 bases and the V segment lost 4 bases, leaving 8 bases of the junction unmatched. CDR3 length: 14 amino acids. Per germline, CDR1 MNHEY and CDR2 SVGEGT. For the CDR3, the DNA is TGTGCCAGCAGTTTATCGCAGGGGGCGGCCGAGCAGTACTTC. It is translated as CASSLSQGAAEQYF.

The chain employs TRBV18 and TRBJ2-2; D perhaps matches TRBD2 (5 bases). This CDR3 contains 14 residues. The V end lost 5 bases, the J end lost 3 bases, and 10 bases lay between the germline ends. Germline V gene lookup returns CDR1 KGHSH and CDR2 LQKENI. The CDR3 protein is CASSSRGYTGELFF. CDR3 coding DNA: TGTGCCAGCTCAAGTCGGGGTTACACCGGGGAGCTGTTTTTT.

The chain joins TRBV9 to TRBJ2-1; TRBD2 might be the D (5 bases). The V gene lost 0 bases and the J gene lost 10 bases, with 11 bases spanning the gap. In germline, CDR1 is SGDLS, CDR2 YYNGEE. The CDR3 totals 13 residues. The CDR3 protein is CASSVDGPGEQFF. The CDR3 DNA reads TGTGCCAGCAGCGTAGACGGGCCGGGGGAGCAGTTCTTC.

V gene TRBV7-9 combines with J gene TRBJ2-3; tentative D call: TRBD2 (6 bases). V was clipped by 0 bases and J by 6 bases, with 13 bases between them. In germline, CDR1 is SEHNR, CDR2 FQNEAQ (reference sequence). CDR3 length equals 15 residues. The DNA of the CDR3 is TGTGCCAGCAGCTTAGCCCGCGGGATCGGGGATACGCAGTATTTT. As protein: CASSLARGIGDTQYF.

The rearrangement joins TRBV4-3 to TRBJ1-1; the D is unclear. Deletions cut 1 base from V and 6 bases from J, with 15 bases between. Germline CDR1 and CDR2: LGHNA and YSLEER. CDR3 length: 15 residues. Here the CDR3 DNA reads TGCGCCAGCAGCCAAGGACCCTGGGCGGGCTCTGAAGCTTTCTTT. Translating it yields CASSQGPWAGSEAFF.

This clone turned up a few times. The chain carries TRBV6-2 or TRBV6-3 and TRBJ2-2, with D perhaps TRBD1 (5 bases). Per the germline V gene, CDR1 is MNHEY and CDR2 is SVGEGT. V was trimmed by 5 bases and J by 0 bases, leaving 13 bases between them. The CDR3 is 16 amino acids. The CDR3 here is CASSNPSTANTGELFF. CDR3 bases: TGTGCCAGCAGTAACCCTTCGACAGCGAACACCGGGGAGCTGTTTTTT.

The chain is built from TRBV30 and TRBJ1-2; TRBD1 agrees at 7 bases. The CDR3 runs 14 residues. With 4 bases clipped from V and 1 base from J, the junction kept 6 bases outside the gene matches. Germline V lookup: CDR1 GTSNPN, CDR2 SVGIG (reference sequence). CDR3: CAWNPDRNNYGYTF. CDR3 bases: TGTGCCTGGAATCCGGACAGGAATAACTATGGCTACACCTTC.

V and J are TRBV7-9 and TRBJ1-1, with D unclear. Per germline, CDR1 SEHNR and CDR2 FQNEAQ (reference sequence). The CDR3 sequence is 14 residues long. The ends were cut back, 5 bases at V and 2 bases at J, with 12 bases in the middle. This CDR3 is CASSQSGPNTEAFF. The CDR3 coding sequence is TGTGCCAGCAGCCAGAGCGGCCCAAACACTGAAGCTTTCTTT.

The chain uses TRBV10-3 and TRBJ2-5; D may be TRBD1 (6 bases). CDR1 is ENHRY, CDR2 SYGVKD, per germline. Between the trimmed V and J ends, which lost 6 bases and 5 bases, there was a span of 22 bases. The CDR3 covers 16 residues. CDR3 sequence (DNA): TGTGCCATCAGCGCCGAACCTAGGGGGTGGGGGGAGACCCAGTACTTC. Its protein product is CAISAEPRGWGETQYF.

The count of this clone is one. The chain couples TRBV10-3 to TRBJ1-6, with a weak D call TRBD1 (6 bases). Germline V gene sequence: CDR1 ENHRY, CDR2 SYGVKD. The CDR3 contains 15 residues. Trimming shortened V by 3 bases and J by 7 bases, and 13 bases separated the two germline ends. The chain's CDR3 is CAISDRTAVNSPLHF. The CDR3 DNA follows: TGTGCCATCAGTGACCGGACAGCCGTGAATTCACCCCTCCACTTT.

This clone occurred many times. This chain uses TRBV4-1 with TRBJ1-1; no definite D call. V was pared by 0 bases and J by 1 base, with 18 bases between. CDR1 and CDR2 (germline): MGHRA, YSYEKL. This CDR3 is 18 amino acids long. The CDR3: CASSQDMPNSAGNTEAFF. The CDR3 DNA reads TGCGCCAGCAGCCAAGATATGCCGAACTCCGCGGGGAACACTGAAGCTTTCTTT.